The 9 T cell receptor beta chains presented below share a single source sample, sequenced in a study of T cell responses to AZD1222 COVID-19 vaccine. This table comes from immunoSEQ multiplex PCR, and its TCRdb copy is limited to in-frame clones, with some not included. The table has 70,000 or so clones, around four fifths seen once. Sequences were derived from peripheral blood, sampled 28 days after the second AZD1222 dose. All receptors derive from an adult who received the AZD1222 COVID-19 vaccine.

CDR3 sequence reads: CAWTGANTEAFF. The DNA for the CDR3 is TGTGCCTGGACAGGGGCGAACACTGAAGCTTTCTTT. The V and J genes are TRBV30 and TRBJ1-1; the D gene is possibly TRBD1 (6 bases). CDR3 length: 12 residues. Trimming removed 4 bases at V and 1 base at J, with 7 bases between. Per germline, CDR1 GTSNPN and CDR2 SVGIG (reference sequence).

The chain has TRBV28 and TRBJ1-1; D not certain. The CDR3 has 14 amino acids. V was trimmed by 6 bases and J by 1 base, leaving 12 bases between them. Germline CDR1 and CDR2: MDHEN and SYDVKM. The CDR3 DNA sequence: TGTGCCAGCAGCTTGGTCGTTAGGAACACTGAAGCTTTCTTT. Encoded protein: CASSLVVRNTEAFF. Filled out from reference TRBV28 and TRBJ1-1, the complete variable domain reads DVKVTQSSRYLVKRTGEKVFLECVQDMDHENMFWYRQDPGLGLRLIYFSYDVKMKEKGDIPEGYSVSREKKERFSLILESASTNQTSMYLCASSLVVRNTEAFFGQGTRLTVV.

The chain couples TRBV19 to TRBJ1-2, with no clear D. The germline V gene has CDR1 LNHDA and CDR2 SQIVND (reference sequence). V was clipped by 0 bases and J by 8 bases, with 10 bases between them. This CDR3 comprises 13 residues. CDR3 amino acids: CASSIETYGGYTF. CDR3 nucleotides: TGTGCCAGTAGTATAGAAACCTACGGCGGCTACACCTTC.

The genes are TRBV7-9 and TRBJ1-1; D is unclear. V was pared by 4 bases and J by 3 bases, with 18 bases between. This CDR3 comprises 16 residues. In germline, CDR1 is SEHNR, CDR2 FQNEAQ (reference sequence). This CDR3 reads CASSSTDTLRDTEAFF. CDR3 nucleotide sequence: TGTGCCAGCAGCTCGACTGACACGCTCCGGGACACTGAAGCTTTCTTT.

CDR3 nucleotides: TGTGCCAGCAGTGACGAGGTGGTCACTGAAGCTTTCTTT. Translated: CASSDEVVTEAFF. The chain combines TRBV6-1 with TRBJ1-1; D is ambiguous. In germline, CDR1 is MNHNS, CDR2 SASEGT. The CDR3 sequence is 13 residues long. Trimming removed 3 bases at V and 4 bases at J, with 9 bases between.

The count of this clone is one. The J gene is TRBJ1-6, the V gene TRBV7-8; D is perhaps TRBD1 (6 bases). The germline V gene encodes CDR1 SGHVS and CDR2 FQNEAQ. The CDR3 extends over 15 amino acids. V was clipped by 5 bases and J by 7 bases, with 15 bases between them. The CDR3 region is CASSDSRGPNSPLHF. The CDR3 DNA sequence: TGTGCCAGCAGCGATTCCAGGGGTCCCAATTCACCCCTCCACTTT. The complete variable domain, with remaining parts taken from reference TRBV7-8 and TRBJ1-6, reads GAGVSQSPRYKVAKRGQDVALRCDPISGHVSLFWYQQALGQGPEFLTYFQNEAQLDKSGLPSDRFFAERPEGSVSTLKIQRTQQEDSAVYLCASSDSRGPNSPLHFGNGTRLTVT.

The chain is built from TRBV11-1 and TRBJ2-5; perhaps TRBD2 as D (6 bases). Germline V CDR1 and CDR2: SGHAT, FQDESV (reference sequence). The ends were cut back, 5 bases at V and 2 bases at J, with 9 bases in the middle. The CDR3 consists of 13 residues. CDR3 region: CASSPGLQETQYF. DNA of the CDR3: TGTGCCAGCAGCCCGGGACTGCAAGAGACCCAGTACTTC.

The J gene is TRBJ2-1, the V gene TRBV7-9; no clear D gene. V lost 5 bases and J lost 5, with 13 bases in between. CDR1 is SEHNR and CDR2 is FQNEAQ in the germline V gene (reference sequence). The length of the CDR3 is 14 residues. The CDR3 loop is CASSHAGPHNEQFF. Here the CDR3 DNA reads TGTGCCAGCAGCCATGCCGGCCCCCACAATGAGCAGTTCTTC.

The chain recombines TRBV19 with TRBJ1-1; D unresolved. This CDR3 is built from 13 residues. V gave up 7 bases and J gave up 1 base, with 10 bases separating them. Germline V lookup: CDR1 LNHDA, CDR2 SQIVND (reference sequence). CDR3 amino acids: CASNRGRNTEAFF. The CDR3 DNA reads TGTGCCAGTAACCGCGGACGGAACACTGAAGCTTTCTTT.